This is a list of T cell receptor beta chains from one sample in a study of cytomegalovirus exposure and HLA in healthy donors. Profiled with immunoSEQ multiplex PCR; TCRdb holds only in-frame clones, not every one. Altogether 25,000 to 40,000 clones are present, less than 70% being singletons, with the ten largest covering roughly 20%. Sequenced input: PBMCs. The origin of the receptors is a man aged 45-60 years in good health and CMV-seropositive. CDR3s include the opening cysteine and the closing phenylalanine or tryptophan. The order of the fields is clone size, D gene, V gene, J gene, CDR3 DNA, CDR3 protein. A D gene is named only where the DNA matches it firmly. Clone size is stated in some rows and not others, as once, few, many or a class when expanded.

size: .; D: TRBD1; V: TRBV28; J: TRBJ2-7; DNA: TGTGCCAGCAGCTCACCCCGGGACAGGTATCGCGAGCAGTACTTC; CDR3: CASSSPRDRYREQYF
size: .; D: .; V: TRBV6-1; J: TRBJ1-5; DNA: TGTGCCAGCAGTGTATATCACAGGGCTGATCAGCCCCAGCATTTT; CDR3: CASSVYHRADQPQHF
size: few; D: .; V: TRBV2; J: TRBJ1-4; DNA: TGTGCCAGCAGTGAAGCGTCGTCCGATGAAAAACTGTTTTTT; CDR3: CASSEASSDEKLFF
size: .; D: .; V: TRBV20-1; J: TRBJ1-1; DNA: TGCAGTGCTAGTTCCCGAGTGCCATTT; CDR3: CSASSRVPF
size: .; D: TRBD2; V: TRBV10-3; J: TRBJ2-1; DNA: TGTGCCATCAGTGAGCTGGGCGGGGGGGGCGAGGAAAATGAGCAGTTCTTC; CDR3: CAISELGGGGEENEQFF
size: .; D: .; V: TRBV2; J: TRBJ1-5; DNA: TGTGCCAACACGGGCGGGGTAAATCAGCCCCAGCATTTT; CDR3: CANTGGVNQPQHF
size: .; D: .; V: TRBV6-5; J: TRBJ2-1; DNA: TGTGCCAGCAGTTATCAGGCCTCCAGGGTCCATGAGCAGTTCTTC; CDR3: CASSYQASRVHEQFF
size: .; D: .; V: TRBV19; J: TRBJ1-2; DNA: TGTGCCAGTAGTATTCGTAGTCCATCTGGCTACACCTTC; CDR3: CASSIRSPSGYTF
size: .; D: .; V: TRBV27; J: TRBJ2-2; DNA: TGTGCCAGCAGTTTATTTGGCCCCGGGGAGCTGTTTTTT; CDR3: CASSLFGPGELFF
size: .; D: .; V: TRBV28; J: TRBJ1-5; DNA: TGTGCCAGCAGTTTAGATGAGTTCAATCAGCCCCAGCATTTT; CDR3: CASSLDEFNQPQHF
size: few; D: TRBD1; V: TRBV5-4; J: TRBJ2-1; DNA: TGTGCCAGCAGCTTCGGGACAGGGGTCTACAATGAGCAGTTCTTC; CDR3: CASSFGTGVYNEQFF
size: .; D: TRBD1; V: TRBV6-1; J: TRBJ1-2; DNA: TGTGCCAGCAGTGTGGACAGGGACTATGGCTACACCTTC; CDR3: CASSVDRDYGYTF
size: few; D: .; V: TRBV25-1; J: TRBJ2-7; DNA: TGTGCCAGCAGTGAATCGGGAAGGGCCGTAGAGCAGTACTTC; CDR3: CASSESGRAVEQYF
size: few; D: TRBD2; V: TRBV29-1; J: TRBJ2-2; DNA: TGCAGCGTCGACAGGCGCCGTAGCGGGAGTCTCTACACCGGGGAGCTGTTTTTT; CDR3: CSVDRRRSGSLYTGELFF
size: .; D: TRBD1; V: TRBV5-1; J: TRBJ1-1; DNA: TGCGCCAGCAGAGATCCGGGACAGGGGACTTGGAACACTGAAGCTTTCTTT; CDR3: CASRDPGQGTWNTEAFF
size: .; D: .; V: TRBV5-1; J: TRBJ2-5; DNA: TGCGCCCGCGGGGCCCAAGAGACCCAGTACTTC; CDR3: CARGAQETQYF
size: .; D: TRBD1; V: TRBV30; J: TRBJ2-5; DNA: TGTGCCACAACGACAGGGATAGAGACCCAGTACTTC; CDR3: CATTTGIETQYF
size: .; D: .; V: TRBV30; J: TRBJ2-5; DNA: TGTGCCTGGAGTTGGCGGGTAGAAGAGACCCAGTACTTC; CDR3: CAWSWRVEETQYF
size: few; D: .; V: TRBV5-1; J: TRBJ1-2; DNA: TGCGCCAGCAGACAGGGTGACTTTATGGATGGCTACACCTTC; CDR3: CASRQGDFMDGYTF
size: few; D: .; V: TRBV2; J: TRBJ1-4; DNA: TGTGCCACAACGGCGGGGGTAACCATGTTTTTT; CDR3: CATTAGVTMFF
size: few; D: .; V: TRBV4-1; J: TRBJ1-2; DNA: TGCGCCAGCAGCCAGAGCCCGACATTTAACTATGGCTACACCTTC; CDR3: CASSQSPTFNYGYTF
size: .; D: .; V: TRBV7-9; J: TRBJ1-3; DNA: TGTGCCAGCAGCTACGCAGCGGAAACTGGAAACACCATATATTTT; CDR3: CASSYAAETGNTIYF
size: few; D: .; V: TRBV30; J: TRBJ1-1; DNA: TGTGCCTCCACGAAGAGGACACATGAAGCTTTCTTT; CDR3: CASTKRTHEAFF
size: once; D: .; V: TRBV19; J: TRBJ2-3; DNA: TGTGCCAGTAGTATAAGGGGTTTCACAGATACGCAGTATTTT; CDR3: CASSIRGFTDTQYF
size: once; D: .; V: TRBV5-4; J: TRBJ2-7; DNA: TGTGCCAGCAGCTCTACCGACAGGTTCTCTCTAGAGCAGTACTTC; CDR3: CASSSTDRFSLEQYF
size: .; D: TRBD1; V: TRBV28; J: TRBJ2-5; DNA: TGTGCCAGCAGTAACAGGGGAGTACAAGAGACCCAGTACTTC; CDR3: CASSNRGVQETQYF
size: .; D: .; V: TRBV5-1; J: TRBJ2-3; DNA: TGCGCCAGCAGCTCGGGGCGGGGGCGGGGCACAGATACGCAGTATTTT; CDR3: CASSSGRGRGTDTQYF
size: .; D: .; V: TRBV11-3; J: TRBJ2-3; DNA: TGTGCCAGCAGCCGAGGGACTCCGACTACGCAGTATTTT; CDR3: CASSRGTPTTQYF
size: .; D: .; V: TRBV6-5; J: TRBJ2-7; DNA: TGTGCCAGCAGTTACCGGGGTTTGGAGCAGTACTTC; CDR3: CASSYRGLEQYF
size: few; D: .; V: TRBV2; J: TRBJ2-7; DNA: TGTGCCAGCAGTGTTGGTCTATTCAACTACGAGCAGTACTTC; CDR3: CASSVGLFNYEQYF
size: .; D: .; V: TRBV2; J: TRBJ1-5; DNA: TGTGCCAGCAGCGGCGGGACCCGCAATCAGCCCCAGCATTTT; CDR3: CASSGGTRNQPQHF
size: .; D: .; V: TRBV2; J: TRBJ2-7; DNA: TGTGCCAGCAGTGAAGGGGCGGGGGCCTCCTACGAGCAGTACTTC; CDR3: CASSEGAGASYEQYF
size: few; D: .; V: TRBV30; J: TRBJ2-3; DNA: TGTGCCTGGAGTGACCGGACTATCCGCACAGATACGCAGTATTTT; CDR3: CAWSDRTIRTDTQYF
size: .; D: .; V: TRBV27; J: TRBJ2-7; DNA: TGTGCCAGCAGTTTAGGGCCCCGTGTCTACGAGCAGTACTTC; CDR3: CASSLGPRVYEQYF
size: .; D: .; V: TRBV7-2; J: TRBJ1-2; DNA: TGTGCCAGCAGCTTCCGAACAGGGTCCTATGGCTACACCTTC; CDR3: CASSFRTGSYGYTF
size: .; D: .; V: TRBV30; J: TRBJ1-2; DNA: TGTGCCTGGATTGGACCAGAGGGCGTTAACTATGGCTACACCTTC; CDR3: CAWIGPEGVNYGYTF
size: .; D: TRBD2; V: TRBV28; J: TRBJ2-5; DNA: TGTGCCAGCAGCGGACTAGCGGGGACCCAAGAGACCCAGTACTTC; CDR3: CASSGLAGTQETQYF